This passage covers 22 T cell receptor beta chains from one sample sequenced in a study of response to subunit inactivated influenza vaccine. TCRdb ran MiXCR on the RT-PCR reads and lists one entry per CDR3 protein. The data hold about 520,000 distinct CDR3 sequences, with approximately 7.2% observed a single time. This sample comprised PBMCs from blood, obtained roughly 24 months after vaccination. Receptors originate from a man aged 50-75 years who received an inactivated influenza vaccine.

This chain uses TRBV4-2 with TRBJ2-7; D not resolved. Deletions cut 7 bases from V and 6 bases from J, with 13 bases between. The CDR3 totals 12 residues. Per germline, CDR1 LGHNA and CDR2 YNFKEQ. The CDR3 spells CASKAQAGEQYF. CDR3 in DNA: TGTGCCAGCAAGGCCCAGGCAGGCGAGCAGTACTTC.

DNA for the CDR3: TGTGCCAGCAGCCTGGCAGGGATCGCGAACACCGGGGAGCTGTTTTTT. Protein sequence: CASSLAGIANTGELFF. This rearrangement joins TRBV14 to TRBJ2-2, with D perhaps matching TRBD1 (5 bases). The CDR3 extends over 16 amino acids. V shed 4 bases and J shed 0 bases, with 12 bases lying between them. CDR1 is SGHDN, CDR2 FVKESK, per germline.

This clonotype turned up a few times. The V gene is TRBV20-1, the J gene TRBJ2-3; 8 bases fit TRBD2. The CDR3 contains 15 residues. V shed 5 bases and J 3 bases; nucleotides not matched to a gene: 10. Germline CDR1 and CDR2: DFQATT and SNEGSKA (reference sequence). The CDR3 region is CSAAPGLGGTDTQYF. In DNA, the CDR3 is TGCAGTGCTGCACCGGGACTAGGAGGAACAGATACGCAGTATTTT.

The chain joins TRBV29-1 to TRBJ1-4; the D gene is possibly TRBD1 (6 bases). Germline CDR1 SQVTM, CDR2 ANQGSEA. This CDR3 is 13 amino acids long. V gave up 5 bases and J gave up 7 bases, with 14 bases separating them. The DNA of the CDR3 is TGCAGCGTTTCCACAGGGTGGGGTGAAAAACTGTTTTTT. Residues: CSVSTGWGEKLFF.

In this sample, this clonotype turned up many times. This rearrangement joins TRBV7-9 to TRBJ2-1; 8 bases agree with TRBD2. V trimming: 5 bases; J trimming: 5 bases; junction bases outside the gene matches: 8. The CDR3 length is 15 residues. From germline, CDR1 is SEHNR and CDR2 FQNEAQ (reference sequence). The CDR3 bases are TGTGCCAGCAGCCTACTACAGGGACTAGACAATGAGCAGTTCTTC. Translated: CASSLLQGLDNEQFF.

This sequence joins TRBV19 and TRBJ1-1; D is unclear. CDR3 length equals 11 residues. Trimming removed 4 bases from V and 3 bases from J, with 3 bases in between. CDR1 LNHDA and CDR2 SQIVND come from the germline V gene (reference sequence). CDR3 nucleotide sequence: TGTGCCAGTAGTACTTACACTGAAGCTTTCTTT. It encodes CASSTYTEAFF.

This clonotype was detected only a few times. This chain uses TRBV5-1 with TRBJ2-7; 7 bases fit TRBD1. This CDR3 comprises 15 residues. V shed 0 bases, J shed 1 base, and the junction held 4 bases outside the gene matches. The germline V gene has CDR1 SGHRS and CDR2 YFSETQ. CDR3 nucleotides: TGCGCCAGCAGCTTGGGAGGGGGCCAGTCCTACGAGCAGTACTTC. Its protein product is CASSLGGGQSYEQYF.

This clonotype was seen many times. The rearrangement uses TRBV20-1 and TRBJ2-7, with D possibly being TRBD2 (6 bases). Germline V gene lookup returns CDR1 DFQATT and CDR2 SNEGSKA (reference sequence). The CDR3 totals 14 residues. Trimming took off 3 bases at V and 2 bases at J, with 14 bases between the two ends. The CDR3 DNA reads as TGCAGTGCTAGGGGCGGGAACAACCCCTACGAGCAGTACTTC. This translates into CSARGGNNPYEQYF.

The chain is built from TRBV20-1 and TRBJ2-3; 12 bases agree with TRBD2. Germline V CDR1 and CDR2: DFQATT, SNEGSKA (reference sequence). Trimming took 5 bases from V and 9 from J; bases not matched to a gene: 12. The CDR3 length is 15 residues. CDR3 in amino acids: CSAAPPSGGALTQYF. CDR3 nucleotide sequence: TGCAGTGCTGCCCCCCCTAGCGGGGGGGCCTTGACGCAGTATTTT.

The CDR3 spells CSVIGSDRGNYGYTF. CDR3 DNA: TGCAGCGTTATAGGGAGTGACAGGGGAAACTATGGCTACACCTTC. This chain connects TRBV29-1 to TRBJ1-2, with TRBD1 identical over 8 bases. The CDR3 is 15 amino acids. Germline V gives CDR1 SQVTM, CDR2 ANQGSEA. Unmatched junction bases numbered 10, after V lost 5 bases and J lost 2 bases. The complete variable domain, with remaining parts taken from reference TRBV29-1 and TRBJ1-2, reads SAVISQKPSRDICQRGTSLTIQCQVDSQVTMMFWYRQQPGQSLTLIATANQGSEATYESGFVIDKFPISRPNLTFSTLTVSNMSPEDSSIYLCSVIGSDRGNYGYTFGSGTRLTVV.

The chain is built from TRBV12-3 or TRBV12-4 and TRBJ1-6; TRBD1 is a possible D gene (6 bases). The CDR3 consists of 18 residues. V was trimmed by 5 bases and J by 0 bases, leaving 17 bases between them. The CDR3 bases are TGTGCCAGCAGTGGGGGGGGCGGGATTAGCTCCTATAATTCACCCCTCCACTTT. Amino acid sequence: CASSGGGGISSYNSPLHF.

Only a few counts were recorded for this clonotype. The chain uses TRBV5-1 and TRBJ2-7, with D unclear. This CDR3 comprises 15 residues. Trimming took off 1 base at V and 5 bases at J, with 16 bases between the two ends. CDR1 SGHRS and CDR2 YFSETQ come from the germline V gene. This CDR3 is CASSLLERPQDEQYF. Here the CDR3 DNA reads TGCGCCAGCAGCTTGTTAGAAAGGCCCCAGGACGAGCAGTACTTC.

This clonotype was seen many times. The chain combines TRBV27 with TRBJ2-3; D possibly corresponds to TRBD2 (6 bases). The CDR3 is 16 residues long. The germline gives CDR1 MNHEY, CDR2 SMNVEV (reference sequence). V was shortened by 5 bases and J by 2 bases, with 17 bases between the two germline ends. DNA of the CDR3: TGTGCCAGCAGTCCAACGGGGGATTGGGTCACAGATACGCAGTATTTT. This gives the protein CASSPTGDWVTDTQYF.

Only a few counts were recorded for this clonotype. The rearrangement links TRBV11-2 to TRBJ2-3; D is unclear. Trimming stripped 2 bases from V and 7 bases from J, with 10 bases between. This CDR3 is 13 amino acids long. CDR1 SGHAT and CDR2 FQNNGV come from the germline V gene. The CDR3 DNA sequence: TGTGCCAGCAGCTTATATCGGGTACATACGCAGTATTTT. This encodes CASSLYRVHTQYF. Full variable domain (remainder filled in from reference TRBV11-2 and TRBJ2-3): EAGVAQSPRYKIIEKRQSVAFWCNPISGHATLYWYQQILGQGPKLLIQFQNNGVVDDSQLPKDRFSAERLKGVDSTLKIQPAKLEDSAVYLCASSLYRVHTQYFGPGTRLTVL.

This clonotype was seen a few times. The CDR3 DNA reads as TGTGCCAGCAGCCTCGAGCGAGCCCGTGACTACAATGAGCAGTTCTTC. It codes for CASSLERARDYNEQFF. The gene calls are TRBV14 and TRBJ2-1; unclear D gene. The germline V gene encodes CDR1 SGHDN and CDR2 FVKESK. The V and J ends lost 4 bases and 3 bases respectively, with 16 bases between them. The CDR3 loop spans 16 amino acids. Based on the CDR3 plus reference TRBV14 and TRBJ2-1, the full variable domain is EAGVTQFPSHSVIEKGQTVTLRCDPISGHDNLYWYRRVMGKEIKFLLHFVKESKQDESGMPNNRFLAERTGGTYSTLKVQPAELEDSGVYFCASSLERARDYNEQFFGPGTRLTVL.

This clonotype was detected only a few times. The J gene is TRBJ2-6, the V gene TRBV29-1; TRBD1 matches 7 bases. The length of the CDR3 is 15 residues. From germline, CDR1 is SQVTM and CDR2 ANQGSEA. Losses at the gene ends were 4 bases for V and 4 bases for J; bases not matched to a gene: 7. In DNA form, the CDR3 reads TGCAGCGTTGGACAGGGATCCGTCGGGGCCAACGTCCTGACTTTC. Translated, it gives CSVGQGSVGANVLTF. Filled out from reference TRBV29-1 and TRBJ2-6, the complete variable domain reads SAVISQKPSRDICQRGTSLTIQCQVDSQVTMMFWYRQQPGQSLTLIATANQGSEATYESGFVIDKFPISRPNLTFSTLTVSNMSPEDSSIYLCSVGQGSVGANVLTFGAGSRLTVL.

This clonotype was seen only a few times. The rearrangement links TRBV28 to TRBJ2-1; D gene ambiguous. Trimming left V 4 bases short and J 9 bases short, with 7 bases between. In germline, CDR1 is MDHEN, CDR2 SYDVKM. This CDR3 contains 11 residues. The DNA for the CDR3 is TGTGCCAGCAGTTGGTTCTTTGAGCAGTTCTTC. Protein product: CASSWFFEQFF.

The chain recombines TRBV6-5 with TRBJ2-7; D is unclear. V dropped 0 bases and J dropped 3 bases, with 12 bases sitting between them. Looked up from germline, CDR1 is MNHEY and CDR2 is SVGAGI. This CDR3 has 15 amino acids. Here the CDR3 DNA reads TGTGCCAGCAGTTACTCGAAGACGAGGAACTACGAGCAGTACTTC. Residues: CASSYSKTRNYEQYF.

V and J are TRBV7-9 and TRBJ2-3; D may match TRBD1 or TRBD2 (5 bases each). This CDR3 has 13 residues. With 2 bases removed from V and 6 bases from J, the gap between germline ends came to 9 bases. Germline assignment: CDR1 SEHNR and CDR2 FQNEAQ (reference sequence). This CDR3 reads CASSLSGGDTQYF. For the CDR3, the DNA is TGTGCCAGCAGCTTATCTGGGGGTGATACGCAGTATTTT.

This clonotype was picked up a small number of times. V is TRBV6-2 or TRBV6-3 and J is TRBJ2-7, with D perhaps matching TRBD1 (5 bases). V was shortened by 8 bases and J by 2 bases, with 13 bases between the two germline ends. CDR1 is MNHEY, CDR2 SVGEGT, per germline. This CDR3 has 13 residues. CDR3 nucleotides: TGTGCCAGCTTTAGGGGTGAGCCCTACGAGCAGTACTTC. This translates into CASFRGEPYEQYF.

V is TRBV11-3 and J is TRBJ2-5; D is unresolved. The germline gives CDR1 SGHNT, CDR2 YENEEA. Trimming pared 6 bases from V and 5 bases from J, leaving 13 bases between. CDR3 length equals 13 residues. In DNA form, the CDR3 reads TGTGCCAGCAGTAGAGACATGGTGGAGACCCAGTACTTC. Translated, it gives CASSRDMVETQYF.

The genes are TRBV11-3 and TRBJ2-3, with 7 bases aligning to TRBD1. The junction had 3 bases not matched to a gene; V was cut back by 1 base and J by 2 bases. The CDR3 spans 15 residues. Germline V gives CDR1 SGHNT, CDR2 YENEEA. CDR3 sequence: CASSLGGQHTDTQYF. In DNA form, the CDR3 reads TGTGCCAGCAGCTTAGGGGGACAGCACACAGATACGCAGTATTTT.